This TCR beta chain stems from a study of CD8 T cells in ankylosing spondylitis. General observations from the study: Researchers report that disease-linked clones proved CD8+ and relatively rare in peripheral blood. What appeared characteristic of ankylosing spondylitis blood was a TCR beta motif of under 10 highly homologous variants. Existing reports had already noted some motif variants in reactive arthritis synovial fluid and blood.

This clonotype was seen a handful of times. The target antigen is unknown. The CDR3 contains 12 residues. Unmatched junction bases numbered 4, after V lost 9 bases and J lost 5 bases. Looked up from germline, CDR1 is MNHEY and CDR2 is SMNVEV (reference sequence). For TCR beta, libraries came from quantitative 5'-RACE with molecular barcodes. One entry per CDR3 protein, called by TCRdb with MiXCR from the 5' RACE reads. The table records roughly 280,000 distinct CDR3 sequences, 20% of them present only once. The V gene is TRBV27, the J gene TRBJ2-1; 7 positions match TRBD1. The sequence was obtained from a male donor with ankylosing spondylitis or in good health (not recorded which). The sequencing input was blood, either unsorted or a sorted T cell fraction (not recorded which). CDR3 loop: CASGGQHNEQFF. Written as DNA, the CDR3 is TGTGCCAGTGGGGGACAGCACAATGAGCAGTTCTTC.